Listed below are T cell receptor beta chains from one sample, sequenced in a study of beta chain features in type 1 diabetes. TCRdb's table, derived via immunoSEQ multiplex PCR, lists solely in-frame clones and lacks some. Counted here are about 650,000 clones, 9.5% to 15% occurring once; the ten biggest clones make up around 0.12%. Sequencing input: naive CD4+ T cells from blood. Receptors originate from a man aged 25-40 years with type 1 diabetes. Both conserved end residues are part of each CDR3. The D gene is left open where the match is weak. Expanded clones get a size class; other rows say once, few or many, or leave the size out.

CASNFYPAEQFF | TGTGCCAGCAACTTCTACCCCGCTGAGCAGTTCTTC | - | - | TRBJ2-1 | TRBV28
CASSLTDSRSPQHF | TGTGCCAGCAGCTTAACGGACAGCCGATCCCCCCAGCATTTT | - | - | TRBJ1-5 | TRBV7-2
CASSLWDRVIGGYTF | TGTGCCAGCAGTTTGTGGGACAGGGTTATTGGTGGCTACACCTTC | few | TRBD1 | TRBJ1-2 | TRBV27
CASSIDTGGWQQPQHF | TGTGCCAGTAGTATCGATACAGGGGGCTGGCAACAGCCCCAGCATTTT | - | TRBD1 | TRBJ1-5 | TRBV19
CSIGQGASSGNTIYF | TGCAGCATAGGACAGGGCGCGAGCTCTGGAAACACCATATATTTT | few | TRBD1 | TRBJ1-3 | TRBV29-1
CASSLGGYSSQNEQFF | TGTGCCAGCAGCTTGGGGGGCTATTCGAGTCAAAATGAGCAGTTCTTC | - | - | TRBJ2-1 | TRBV11-2
CASHLPDDSPLHF | TGTGCCAGCCACCTCCCTGACGATTCACCCCTCCACTTT | few | - | TRBJ1-6 | TRBV6-6
CASSQPGQGREKLFF | TGTGCCAGCAGTCAGCCGGGACAGGGGCGGGAAAAACTGTTTTTT | - | TRBD1 | TRBJ1-4 | TRBV7-2
CASSPRGARSLGETQYF | TGTGCCAGCTCACCACGCGGGGCCCGCTCACTGGGGGAGACCCAGTACTTC | few | - | TRBJ2-5 | TRBV18
CSAGGLAREFF | TGCAGTGCGGGAGGACTAGCGAGGGAGTTCTTC | few | TRBD2 | TRBJ2-1 | TRBV20-1
CASSPLGDTQYF | TGTGCCAGCAGCCCCTTGGGAGATACGCAGTATTTT | - | - | TRBJ2-3 | TRBV11-2
CASSLEERRGYTF | TGTGCCAGCAGCTTGGAGGAGCGGAGAGGCTACACCTTC | few | - | TRBJ1-2 | TRBV5-6
CASSITKNSGANVLTF | TGTGCCAGCAGTATAACAAAAAACTCTGGGGCCAACGTCCTGACTTTC | - | - | TRBJ2-6 | TRBV27
CASSLGQEFYEQYF | TGCGCCAGCAGCTTGGGGCAGGAGTTCTACGAGCAGTACTTC | - | - | TRBJ2-7 | TRBV5-1
CASSQQGAETDTQYF | TGCGCCAGCAGCCAACAGGGGGCAGAAACAGATACGCAGTATTTT | - | TRBD1 | TRBJ2-3 | TRBV5-1
CASSLRQGQETQYF | TGTGCCAGCAGCTTACGGCAGGGACAAGAGACCCAGTACTTC | few | - | TRBJ2-5 | TRBV11-1
CASSLQGPYNEQFF | TGCGCCAGCAGCTTACAGGGTCCGTACAATGAGCAGTTCTTC | - | - | TRBJ2-1 | TRBV5-1
CASSPNLRGTQYF | TGTGCCAGCAGCCCTAACTTGCGGGGGACCCAGTACTTC | - | - | TRBJ2-5 | TRBV7-2
CASSPSPRTATDTQYF | TGTGCCAGCAGCCCCTCTCCCAGGACGGCCACAGATACGCAGTATTTT | few | - | TRBJ2-3 | TRBV9